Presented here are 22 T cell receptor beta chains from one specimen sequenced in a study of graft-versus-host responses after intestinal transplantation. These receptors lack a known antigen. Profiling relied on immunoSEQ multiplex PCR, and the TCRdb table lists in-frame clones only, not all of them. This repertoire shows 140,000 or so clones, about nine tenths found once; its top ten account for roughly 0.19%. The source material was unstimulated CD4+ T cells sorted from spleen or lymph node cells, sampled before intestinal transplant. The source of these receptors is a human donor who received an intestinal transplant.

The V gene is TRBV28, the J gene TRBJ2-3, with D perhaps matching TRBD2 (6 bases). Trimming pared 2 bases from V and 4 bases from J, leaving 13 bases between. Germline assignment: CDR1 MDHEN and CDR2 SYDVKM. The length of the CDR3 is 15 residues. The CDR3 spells CASSLLGRPADTQYF. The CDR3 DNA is TGTGCCAGCAGTTTACTTGGGAGGCCCGCAGATACGCAGTATTTT.

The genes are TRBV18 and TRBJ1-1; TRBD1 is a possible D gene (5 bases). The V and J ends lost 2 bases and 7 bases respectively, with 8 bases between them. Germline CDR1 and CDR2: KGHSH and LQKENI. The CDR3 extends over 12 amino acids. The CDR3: CASSPGDSEAFF. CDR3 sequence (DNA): TGTGCCAGCTCACCAGGAGACAGTGAAGCTTTCTTT.

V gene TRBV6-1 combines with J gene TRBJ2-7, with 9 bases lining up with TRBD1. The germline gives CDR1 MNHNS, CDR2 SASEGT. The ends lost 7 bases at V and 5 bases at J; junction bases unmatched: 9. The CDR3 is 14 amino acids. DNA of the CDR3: TGTGCCAGCATTATTCGGGACAGGGACAACGAGCAGTACTTC. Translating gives CASIIRDRDNEQYF.

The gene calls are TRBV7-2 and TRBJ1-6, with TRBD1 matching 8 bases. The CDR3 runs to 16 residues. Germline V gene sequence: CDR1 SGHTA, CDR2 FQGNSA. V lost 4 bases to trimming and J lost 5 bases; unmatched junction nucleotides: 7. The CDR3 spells CASSSRGTGHNSPLHF. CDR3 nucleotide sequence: TGTGCCAGCAGCTCCCGCGGGACAGGCCATAATTCACCCCTCCACTTT.

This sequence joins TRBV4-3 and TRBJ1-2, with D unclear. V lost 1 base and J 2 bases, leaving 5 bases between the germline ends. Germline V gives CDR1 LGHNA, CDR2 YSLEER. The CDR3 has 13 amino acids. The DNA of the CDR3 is TGCGCCAGCAGCCAAGGGAAGAACTATGGCTACACCTTC. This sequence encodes CASSQGKNYGYTF.

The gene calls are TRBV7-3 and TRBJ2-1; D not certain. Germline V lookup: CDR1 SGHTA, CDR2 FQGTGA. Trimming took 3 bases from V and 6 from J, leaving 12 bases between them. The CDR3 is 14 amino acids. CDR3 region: CASSLSGPGNEQFF. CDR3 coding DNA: TGTGCCAGCAGCTTGTCCGGACCGGGCAATGAGCAGTTCTTC. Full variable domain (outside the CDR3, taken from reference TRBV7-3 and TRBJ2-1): GAGVSQTPSNKVTEKGKYVELRCDPISGHTALYWYRQSLGQGPEFLIYFQGTGAADDSGLPNDRFFAVRPEGSVSTLKIQRTERGDSAVYLCASSLSGPGNEQFFGPGTRLTVL.

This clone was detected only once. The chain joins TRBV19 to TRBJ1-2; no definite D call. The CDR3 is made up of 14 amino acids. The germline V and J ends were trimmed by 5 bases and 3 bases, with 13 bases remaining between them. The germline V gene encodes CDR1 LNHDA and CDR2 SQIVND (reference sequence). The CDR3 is CASSPPKFHYGYTF. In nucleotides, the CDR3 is TGTGCCAGTAGTCCCCCCAAGTTCCACTATGGCTACACCTTC.

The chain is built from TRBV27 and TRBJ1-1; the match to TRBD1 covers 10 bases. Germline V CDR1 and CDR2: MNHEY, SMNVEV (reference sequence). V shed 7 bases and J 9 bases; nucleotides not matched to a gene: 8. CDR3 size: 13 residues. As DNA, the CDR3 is TGTGCCAGCAACGGGACAGGGGCAAGAAAAGCTTTCTTT. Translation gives CASNGTGARKAFF.

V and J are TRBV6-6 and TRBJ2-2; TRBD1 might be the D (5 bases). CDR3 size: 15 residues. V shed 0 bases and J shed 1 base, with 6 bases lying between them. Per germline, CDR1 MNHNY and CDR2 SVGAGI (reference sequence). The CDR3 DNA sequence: TGTGCCAGCAGTTACTCCACAGGGAACACCGGGGAGCTGTTTTTT. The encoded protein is CASSYSTGNTGELFF.

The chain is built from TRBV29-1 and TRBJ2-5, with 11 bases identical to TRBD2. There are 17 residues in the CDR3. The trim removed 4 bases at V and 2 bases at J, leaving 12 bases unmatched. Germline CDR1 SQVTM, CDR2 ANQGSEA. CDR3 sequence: CSVVRTSGPYPQETQYF. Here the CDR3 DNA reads TGCAGCGTTGTTAGGACTAGCGGGCCCTATCCGCAAGAGACCCAGTACTTC.

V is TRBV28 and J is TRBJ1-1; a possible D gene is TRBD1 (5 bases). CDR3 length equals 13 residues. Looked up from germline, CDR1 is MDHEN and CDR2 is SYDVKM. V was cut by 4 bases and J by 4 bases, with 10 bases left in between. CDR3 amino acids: CASSWNRFTEAFF. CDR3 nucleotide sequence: TGTGCCAGCAGTTGGAACAGGTTCACTGAAGCTTTCTTT.

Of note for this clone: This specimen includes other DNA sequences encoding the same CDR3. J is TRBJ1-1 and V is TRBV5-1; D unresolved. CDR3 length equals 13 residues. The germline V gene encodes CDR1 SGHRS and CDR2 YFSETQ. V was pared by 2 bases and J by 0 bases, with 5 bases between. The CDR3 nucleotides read TGCGCCAGCAGCTTAACGGTGAACACTGAAGCTTTCTTT. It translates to CASSLTVNTEAFF.

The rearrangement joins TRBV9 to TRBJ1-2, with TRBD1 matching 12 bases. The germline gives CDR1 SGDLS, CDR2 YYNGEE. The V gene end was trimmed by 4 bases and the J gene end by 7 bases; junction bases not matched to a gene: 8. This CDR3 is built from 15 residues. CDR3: CASSFRDRGPLGYTF. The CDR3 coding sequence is TGTGCCAGCAGCTTCCGGGACAGGGGGCCGCTTGGCTACACCTTC.

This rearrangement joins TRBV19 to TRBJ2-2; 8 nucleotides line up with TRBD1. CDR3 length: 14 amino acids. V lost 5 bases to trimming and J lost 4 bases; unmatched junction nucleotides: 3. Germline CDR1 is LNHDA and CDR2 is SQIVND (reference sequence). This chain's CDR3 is CASSLTGGTGELFF. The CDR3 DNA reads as TGTGCCAGTAGTCTCACAGGGGGCACCGGGGAGCTGTTTTTT.

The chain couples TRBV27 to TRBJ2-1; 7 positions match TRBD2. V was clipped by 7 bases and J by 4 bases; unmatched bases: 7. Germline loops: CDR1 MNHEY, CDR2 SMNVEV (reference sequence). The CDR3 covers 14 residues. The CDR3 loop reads CASTNRGLYNEQFF. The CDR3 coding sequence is TGTGCCAGCACCAATCGGGGACTATACAATGAGCAGTTCTTC.

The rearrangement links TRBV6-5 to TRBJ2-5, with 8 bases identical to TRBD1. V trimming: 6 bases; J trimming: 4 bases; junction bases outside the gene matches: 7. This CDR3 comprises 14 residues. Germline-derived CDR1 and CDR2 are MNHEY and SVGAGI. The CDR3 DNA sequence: TGTGCCAGCAGAGAAACAGGGGGTGGAGAGACCCAGTACTTC. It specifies CASRETGGGETQYF.

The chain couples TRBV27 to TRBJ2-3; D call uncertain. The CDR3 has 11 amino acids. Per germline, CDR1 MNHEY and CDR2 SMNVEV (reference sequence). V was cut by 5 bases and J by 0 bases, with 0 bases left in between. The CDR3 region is CASSSTDTQYF. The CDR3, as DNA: TGTGCCAGCAGTAGCACAGATACGCAGTATTTT.

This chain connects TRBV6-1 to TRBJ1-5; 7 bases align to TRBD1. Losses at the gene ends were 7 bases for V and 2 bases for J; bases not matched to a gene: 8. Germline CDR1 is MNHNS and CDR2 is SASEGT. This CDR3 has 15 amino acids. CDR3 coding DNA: TGTGCCAGCAACTCAGGGACAGCGGGCAATCAGCCCCAGCATTTT. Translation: CASNSGTAGNQPQHF.

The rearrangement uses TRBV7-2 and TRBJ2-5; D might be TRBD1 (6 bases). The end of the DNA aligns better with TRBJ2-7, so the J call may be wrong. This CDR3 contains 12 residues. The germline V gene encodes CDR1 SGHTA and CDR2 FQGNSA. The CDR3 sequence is CASSHQGTEQYF. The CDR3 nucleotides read TGTGCCAGCAGTCACCAGGGGACCGAGCAGTACTTC.

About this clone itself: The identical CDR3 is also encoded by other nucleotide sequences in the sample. CDR3: CASSLGAGGPNEQFF. CDR3 nucleotide sequence: TGCGCCAGCAGCTTGGGCGCGGGAGGCCCCAATGAGCAGTTCTTC. The rearrangement joins TRBV5-1 to TRBJ2-1, with 8 bases lining up with TRBD2. V lost 0 bases to trimming and J lost 6 bases; unmatched junction nucleotides: 5. Germline assignment: CDR1 SGHRS and CDR2 YFSETQ. CDR3 length: 15 amino acids.

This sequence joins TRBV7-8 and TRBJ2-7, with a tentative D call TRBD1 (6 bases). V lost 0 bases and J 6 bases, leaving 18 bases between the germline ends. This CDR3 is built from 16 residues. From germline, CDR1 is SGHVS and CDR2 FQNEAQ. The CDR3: CASSLAFRDTRAEQYF. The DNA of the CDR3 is TGTGCCAGCAGCTTAGCTTTCCGGGACACGAGGGCCGAGCAGTACTTC. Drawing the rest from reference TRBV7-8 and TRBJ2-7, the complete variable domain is GAGVSQSPRYKVAKRGQDVALRCDPISGHVSLFWYQQALGQGPEFLTYFQNEAQLDKSGLPSDRFFAERPEGSVSTLKIQRTQQEDSAVYLCASSLAFRDTRAEQYFGPGTRLTVT.

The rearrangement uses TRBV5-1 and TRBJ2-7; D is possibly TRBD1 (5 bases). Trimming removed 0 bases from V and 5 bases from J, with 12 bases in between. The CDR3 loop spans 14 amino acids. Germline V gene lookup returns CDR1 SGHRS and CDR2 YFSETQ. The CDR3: CASSLEGNVDEQYF. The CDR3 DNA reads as TGCGCCAGCAGCTTGGAGGGGAACGTCGACGAGCAGTACTTC.